These 18 T cell receptor beta chains came from one sample sequenced in a study of regulatory T cells. General study points: In CD3G-deficient patients, conventional CD4+ T cells were enriched for hydrophobic CDR3 residues at positions 6 and 7.

No antigens are known for them. The PCR used 52 TRBV and 13 TRBJ primers. Profiled with immunoSEQ multiplex PCR; TCRdb holds only in-frame clones, not every one. The profile shows about 35,000 clones, 89% of them singletons. Sequenced material: conventional CD4+ T cells sorted from blood. The receptors shown here come from a person under 35 with CD3G deficiency.

This clone showed up just once. The chain combines TRBV6-1 with TRBJ2-7; the D gene is possibly TRBD2 (6 bases). From germline, CDR1 is MNHNS and CDR2 SASEGT. V was pared by 6 bases and J by 0 bases, with 12 bases between. The CDR3 has 14 residues. DNA of the CDR3: TGTGCCAGCAGCCGGGACTTCAGCTCCTACGAGCAGTACTTC. Protein sequence: CASSRDFSSYEQYF.

V gene TRBV28 combines with J gene TRBJ2-2; D is unclear. The CDR3 contains 13 residues. V was trimmed by 1 base and J by 2 bases, leaving 2 bases between them. Germline V gene lookup returns CDR1 MDHEN and CDR2 SYDVKM. CDR3 in amino acids: CASSLFNTGELFF. The CDR3, as DNA: TGTGCCAGCAGTTTATTTAACACCGGGGAGCTGTTTTTT.

In DNA, the CDR3 is TGCGCCAGCAGCTTTCAGGGAAACGGGGAGCTGTTTTTT. It translates to CASSFQGNGELFF. The chain uses TRBV5-1 and TRBJ2-2; D might be TRBD1 (5 bases). CDR3 size: 13 residues. Per the germline V gene, CDR1 is SGHRS and CDR2 is YFSETQ. V was cut by 2 bases and J by 7 bases, with 9 bases left in between.

J is TRBJ1-5 and V is TRBV28, with D maybe TRBD1 (5 bases). Germline values: CDR1 MDHEN, CDR2 SYDVKM. The CDR3 loop spans 14 amino acids. V was trimmed by 2 bases and J by 7 bases, leaving 12 bases between them. The CDR3 DNA reads TGTGCCAGCAGTTTAACGGGCGGGGCCCAGCCCCAGCATTTT. Protein product: CASSLTGGAQPQHF.

V is TRBV27 and J is TRBJ2-2; no firm D call. The germline V gene encodes CDR1 MNHEY and CDR2 SMNVEV (reference sequence). With 1 base removed from V and 5 bases from J, the gap between germline ends came to 11 bases. The CDR3 is 15 residues long. The CDR3 loop reads CASSLYPKRTGELFF. The CDR3 nucleotides read TGTGCCAGCAGTTTATATCCCAAAAGGACCGGGGAGCTGTTTTTT.

The J gene is TRBJ1-6, the V gene TRBV7-6; no reliable D call. Trimming took off 0 bases at V and 7 bases at J, with 10 bases between the two ends. Per germline, CDR1 SGHVS and CDR2 FNYEAQ. The CDR3 totals 15 residues. CDR3 DNA: TGTGCCAGCAGCTTAGCCCCGGGAGGGAATTCACCCCTCCACTTT. This sequence encodes CASSLAPGGNSPLHF.

The rearrangement joins TRBV6-1 to TRBJ2-3; tentatively, D is TRBD1 (5 bases). The CDR3 has 13 residues. The germline V and J ends were trimmed by 3 bases and 4 bases, with 8 bases remaining between them. The germline V gene encodes CDR1 MNHNS and CDR2 SASEGT. This CDR3 reads CASSDQGADTQYF. CDR3 in DNA: TGTGCCAGCAGTGACCAGGGTGCAGATACGCAGTATTTT.

This chain links TRBV6-1 with TRBJ2-6, with D hard to call. The CDR3 is 14 amino acids. In germline, CDR1 is MNHNS, CDR2 SASEGT. The V gene lost 5 bases and the J gene lost 0 bases, with 5 bases spanning the gap. CDR3 sequence reads: CASSSLSGANVLTF. CDR3 DNA: TGTGCCAGCAGTAGCCTCTCTGGGGCCAACGTCCTGACTTTC.

This chain uses TRBV7-9 with TRBJ2-1; D is unclear. The germline V and J ends were trimmed by 5 bases and 0 bases, with 2 bases remaining between them. The germline V gene has CDR1 SEHNR and CDR2 FQNEAQ (reference sequence). This CDR3 spans 12 amino acids. The CDR3 spells CASSHSYNEQFF. The CDR3 DNA sequence: TGTGCCAGCAGCCACTCCTACAATGAGCAGTTCTTC.

This clone was observed a handful of times. The rearrangement joins TRBV7-9 to TRBJ2-2, with D uncertain. The CDR3 runs to 13 residues. Per the germline V gene, CDR1 is SEHNR and CDR2 is FQNEAQ (reference sequence). V lost 5 bases and J 1 base, leaving 5 bases between the germline ends. The CDR3 DNA follows: TGTGCCAGCAGCCGACTGAACACCGGGGAGCTGTTTTTT. Its translation: CASSRLNTGELFF.

The chain links TRBV5-1 to TRBJ2-2; D is perhaps TRBD1 (6 bases). Germline V CDR1 and CDR2: SGHRS, YFSETQ. V lost 6 bases and J lost 2, with 11 bases in between. The CDR3 sequence is 14 residues long. CDR3 in DNA: TGCGCCAGCACCGGACAGCCTAACACCGGGGAGCTGTTTTTT. The encoded protein is CASTGQPNTGELFF.

The gene calls are TRBV28 and TRBJ2-1, with 12 bases that match TRBD1. The CDR3 covers 16 residues. CDR1 is MDHEN, CDR2 SYDVKM, per germline. V dropped 5 bases and J dropped 9; count of bases not matched to a gene: 11. As DNA, the CDR3 is TGTGCCAGCAGTCGTGGGAGGGACAGGGGGCTTGGTGAGCAGTTCTTC. Amino acid sequence: CASSRGRDRGLGEQFF.

The rearrangement joins TRBV28 to TRBJ2-7; 12 nucleotides match TRBD1. Germline assignment: CDR1 MDHEN and CDR2 SYDVKM. The CDR3 covers 15 residues. V trimming: 4 bases; J trimming: 6 bases; junction bases outside the gene matches: 7. The CDR3: CASSSTGTGGAEQYF. Written as DNA, the CDR3 is TGTGCCAGCAGTTCTACCGGGACAGGGGGCGCCGAGCAGTACTTC.

The gene calls are TRBV19 and TRBJ1-1; D remains ambiguous. The V gene lost 2 bases and the J gene lost 0 bases, with 10 bases spanning the gap. Germline V gene lookup returns CDR1 LNHDA and CDR2 SQIVND (reference sequence). This CDR3 spans 15 amino acids. The CDR3 DNA sequence: TGTGCCAGTAGTATATCCGGGGATCTGAACACTGAAGCTTTCTTT. Its protein product is CASSISGDLNTEAFF.

This clone came up once. The chain recombines TRBV19 with TRBJ1-2; D gene ambiguous. Germline V gene lookup returns CDR1 LNHDA and CDR2 SQIVND (reference sequence). The CDR3 consists of 12 residues. With 5 bases removed from V and 7 bases from J, the gap between germline ends came to 11 bases. CDR3 sequence (DNA): TGTGCCAGTAGTGACCGGGGAGGTGGCTACACCTTC. It yields the protein CASSDRGGGYTF. Combining the CDR3 with reference TRBV19 and TRBJ1-2 gives the whole variable domain DGGITQSPKYLFRKEGQNVTLSCEQNLNHDAMYWYRQDPGQGLRLIYYSQIVNDFQKGDIAEGYSVSREKKESFPLTVTSAQKNPTAFYLCASSDRGGGYTFGSGTRLTVV.

The chain uses TRBV6-1 and TRBJ1-1; D gene ambiguous. The CDR3 runs 12 residues. Germline values: CDR1 MNHNS, CDR2 SASEGT. Trimming took off 3 bases at V and 1 base at J, with 3 bases between the two ends. Here the CDR3 DNA reads TGTGCCAGCAGTGAGCGGAACACTGAAGCTTTCTTT. As protein: CASSERNTEAFF.

The chain is built from TRBV10-3 and TRBJ2-3; D possibly matches TRBD1 or TRBD2 (5 bases each). The CDR3 is 13 amino acids. V dropped 6 bases and J dropped 10 bases, with 17 bases sitting between them. The germline gives CDR1 ENHRY, CDR2 SYGVKD. The CDR3 loop is CAIRPEVLGAQYF. In nucleotides, the CDR3 is TGTGCCATCAGGCCCGAAGTACTGGGGGCGCAGTATTTT.

In regard to this clone: The sample holds other DNA sequences that translate to the same CDR3. The chain carries TRBV7-2 and TRBJ1-2, with 8 positions matching TRBD1. The CDR3 totals 14 residues. V lost 1 base, J lost 7 bases, and 5 bases stayed unmatched. Per germline, CDR1 SGHTA and CDR2 FQGNSA. The CDR3 loop reads CASSLVGQGGGYTF. In DNA, the CDR3 is TGTGCCAGCAGCTTAGTTGGACAGGGTGGTGGCTACACCTTC.